This T cell receptor beta chain was recorded in a study of shared clonotypes between healthy human individuals. Overall study: Per donor, CD8 memory used one plate, CD8 naive used two, CD4 memory used three and CD4 naive used three.

General study points: A handful of donors had 4% to 5% of their naive CD4 clonotypes in common.

In germline, CDR1 is GTSNPN, CDR2 SVGIG (reference sequence). Between the trimmed V and J ends, which lost 0 bases and 4 bases, there was a span of 7 bases. The CDR3 is 13 residues long. On this clone: Its antigen is not identified. The sample contains more than one DNA sequence encoding this CDR3.

Repertoires were generated with immunoSEQ multiplex PCR, while TCRdb's copy carries only in-frame clones and drops some. This table has roughly 2 million clones, roughly 94% appearing once. Both subsets, CD45RA+ naive and CD45RA-negative memory, were split from the CD4+ cells. The origin of this receptor is a man between 18 and 29 years old in good health. The specimen sequenced was naive CD4+ T cells sorted from blood. Subset defined: CD45RA+ positively selected. The J gene is TRBJ1-5, the V gene TRBV30; unclear D gene. The chain's CDR3 is CAWSVNGNQPQHF. DNA of the CDR3: TGTGCCTGGAGTGTGAACGGAAATCAGCCCCAGCATTTT.